What follows is one T cell receptor beta chain and its context. Its antigen remains unidentified. No base-level quality is on record; no much larger clone is a single base apart. The CDR3 measures 15 amino acids from cysteine to phenylalanine. Only the CDR3 DNA is retained, 45 bases long and in frame from the first base. V and J lose 3 bases and 6 bases, and a span of 16 bases separates them. Sequences SGDLS (CDR1) and YYNGEE (CDR2) are obtained from the germline V gene. TCRbeta CDR3 regions were amplified from genomic DNA by means of the immunoSEQ Assay, a bias-controlled multiplex PCR. Concerning the study's data processing: Within the assay, amplification of reference gene primers was used to estimate how many nucleated cells each sample contained. Sequence reads were collapsed and filtered to measure the absolute abundance of every unique TCRbeta CDR3 rearrangement. Productive Simpson clonality was computed per sample as the square root of Simpson's diversity index over productive rearrangements. TCRdb stores this immuneACCESS table with in-frame sequences only. Part of the clones is absent; in the studies checked, under half of the shortfall reflects unresolved V genes, and no reason is known for the rest. V, J and clone size are taken as reported in that table, and D and trimming were inferred from the DNA itself. This sample is represented by about 230,000 clones; about 85% of them were singletons. Together, the top ten hold less than 15% of the sample.

This sample is drawn from a study of blood T cell repertoires in COVID-19 (dated by TCRdb to 2020 to 2022). A note on the overall study: Samples from collaborators originated in the United States, Italy and Spain and spanned both the acute and convalescent phases of COVID-19. The sample metadata nearly always contained a de-identified subject ID, COVID-19 status, age in years and sex. The prospective study material was composed of cDNA or gDNA derived from T cells, B-cell-depleted T cells, or PBMCs. Subjects who had been exposed to COVID-19, were actively infected with it, or had recovered from it provided the deeply sampled blood TCRbeta repertoires that made up the dataset. Where available, HLA class I and class II types were obtained from metadata supplied by the sample provider rather than from assay-based typing. Samples were obtained from the ongoing ImmuneRACE study (first 160 participants) and from over a thousand subjects provided by 6 global collaborators. The repertoires were made available in a free public database intended to serve as a resource for research on the immune response to SARS-CoV-2.

Another Seattle source contributed samples from volunteer blood donors who had recovered from COVID-19. Collaborating institutions collected whole blood in K2EDTA tubes following their own protocols. Collaborator samples were shipped for TCRbeta analysis as frozen whole blood, isolated PBMCs, or DNA extracted from either sample type. The investigation overall reported the following: The amount of clinical and demographic metadata varied by source and participant and was provided uncurated.

The sequence is built from TRBV9 and TRBJ2-1; TRBD1 could be the D gene, as 7 bases match. The TCR comes from a woman younger than 30 who had recovered from COVID-19. Input material: peripheral blood. CDR3 loop: CASSGGTAITNEQFF. The DNA is as follows: TGTGCCAGCAGCGGCGGGACAGCGATTACCAATGAGCAGTTCTTC.